Following are 10 T cell receptor beta chains from one sample sequenced in a study of ipilimumab plus nivolumab after autologous stem cell transplantation. Sequenced by immunoSEQ multiplex PCR; TCRdb stores in-frame clones only, minus some. Of around 3,500 clones listed, 91% are singletons. The sample in question was PBMCs, obtained in a trial of ipilimumab plus nivolumab as post-transplant consolidation. These receptors were obtained from a male donor with multiple myeloma.

The chain recombines TRBV5-1 with TRBJ2-1; 9 bases line up with TRBD2. Germline CDR1 reads SGHRS; CDR2 reads YFSETQ. V dropped 4 bases and J dropped 8; count of bases not matched to a gene: 4. The CDR3 runs to 13 residues. CDR3 in amino acids: CASSRGLADEQFF. The CDR3 DNA is TGCGCCAGCAGCAGGGGACTAGCAGATGAGCAGTTCTTC.

The chain is built from TRBV9 and TRBJ2-3; 7 bases match TRBD2. J was trimmed by 0 bases and V by 3 bases; bases with no gene match: 4. CDR3 length equals 15 residues. In germline, CDR1 is SGDLS, CDR2 YYNGEE. CDR3 loop: CASSAAGKSTDTQYF. CDR3 DNA sequence: TGTGCCAGCAGCGCAGCGGGAAAAAGCACAGATACGCAGTATTTT.

The chain couples TRBV27 to TRBJ2-4; TRBD1 aligns across 8 bases. Germline lookup yields CDR1 MNHEY and CDR2 SMNVEV (reference sequence). This CDR3 contains 12 residues. Trimming at V came to 8 bases and at J to 7 bases, leaving 4 bases not matched to a gene. This chain's CDR3 is CASGRQGNIQYF. The CDR3 DNA sequence: TGTGCCAGCGGACGACAGGGGAACATTCAGTACTTC.

The chain joins TRBV2 to TRBJ2-7; D is possibly TRBD1 (6 bases). V lost 7 bases and J 4 bases, leaving 14 bases between the germline ends. This CDR3 has 13 residues. Germline loops: CDR1 SNHLY, CDR2 FYNNEI. CDR3 nucleotide sequence: TGTGCCAGCAATGGGCAGGGGTTATACGAGCAGTACTTC. Protein: CASNGQGLYEQYF.

V usage is TRBV30 and J usage is TRBJ2-5; D assignment may be TRBD1 or TRBD2 (6 bases each). Germline V lookup: CDR1 GTSNPN, CDR2 SVGIG (reference sequence). The length of the CDR3 is 13 residues. The germline V and J ends were trimmed by 4 bases and 3 bases, with 12 bases remaining between them. The CDR3 spells CAWTGAGKETQYF. In DNA, the CDR3 is TGTGCCTGGACGGGGGCAGGGAAAGAGACCCAGTACTTC. The complete variable domain, with remaining parts taken from reference TRBV30 and TRBJ2-5, reads SQTIHQWPATLVQPVGSPLSLECTVEGTSNPNLYWYRQAAGRGLQLLFYSVGIGQISSEVPQNLSASRPQDRQFILSSKKLLLSDSGFYLCAWTGAGKETQYFGPGTRLLVL.

The J gene is TRBJ2-4, the V gene TRBV6-5; tentatively, D is TRBD2 (5 bases). CDR1 MNHEY and CDR2 SVGAGI come from the germline V gene. The CDR3 runs 15 residues. Trimming took 4 bases from V and 1 from J, leaving 11 bases between them. CDR3 sequence: CASSSFGEAKNIQYF. Here the CDR3 DNA reads TGTGCCAGCAGTTCGTTCGGGGAGGCCAAAAACATTCAGTACTTC.

The chain carries TRBV18 and TRBJ2-7, with unresolved D. Trimming took off 6 bases at V and 2 bases at J, with 14 bases between the two ends. CDR1 is KGHSH and CDR2 is LQKENI in the germline V gene. This CDR3 region has 14 residues. CDR3 sequence: CASSLQPGPYEQYF. The CDR3 DNA is TGTGCCAGCTCCCTACAACCGGGTCCCTACGAGCAGTACTTC.

The gene calls are TRBV5-2 and TRBJ2-6; TRBD1, as called in the table, went unchecked against the DNA. TRBV5-2 is annotated as a pseudogene. This CDR3 is 15 amino acids long. In DNA, the CDR3 is TGTGCCAGCAAAAGTACACAAAGTCGGGCCAACGTCCTGACTTTC. Amino acids: CASKSTQSRANVLTF.

This CDR3 is CASSLKMGGTNNEQFF. The CDR3 bases are TGTGCCAGCAGCTTGAAAATGGGCGGGACTAACAATGAGCAGTTCTTC. The rearrangement uses TRBV5-6 and TRBJ2-1, with TRBD2 identical over 7 bases. The V gene end was trimmed by 1 base and the J gene end by 5 bases; junction bases not matched to a gene: 9. CDR1 is SGHDT and CDR2 is YYEEEE in the germline V gene. The CDR3 is 16 residues long.

The rearrangement uses TRBV5-1 and TRBJ2-7; D gene unclear. Trimming cost V 0 bases and J 3 bases, with 10 bases left between them. The germline V gene encodes CDR1 SGHRS and CDR2 YFSETQ. CDR3 size: 14 residues. The CDR3 protein is CASSLEVRNYEQYF. For the CDR3, the DNA is TGCGCCAGCAGCTTGGAGGTCCGGAACTACGAGCAGTACTTC.